This T cell receptor beta chain originates from a study of TIL therapy for anti-PD-1-resistant metastatic lung cancer. The libraries were made with immunoSEQ v3. TCRdb's table, derived via immunoSEQ multiplex PCR, lists solely in-frame clones and lacks some. Of approximately 92,000 clones in the sample, roughly two thirds were seen once. Time point reported: pre-treatment sample, taken before nivolumab and TIL therapy. Most excised metastases sampled were pleural nodules or supraclavicular lymph nodes. This clone was counted only a few times. The CDR3 is 16 amino acids. Germline V gene sequence: CDR1 MNHEY, CDR2 SVGEGT. V lost 5 bases to trimming and J lost 6 bases, with 19 bases between them.

The rearrangement links TRBV6-2 or TRBV6-3 to TRBJ2-2; perhaps TRBD2 as D (7 bases). The sequenced sample was tumor tissue, obtained at baseline. The TCR comes from a person aged 30 to 80 with non-small cell lung cancer. The CDR3 sequence is CASSPSLGGRAGELFF. The CDR3 DNA reads TGTGCCAGCAGTCCCTCGTTGGGGGGGCGCGCCGGGGAGCTGTTTTTT.